The 6 T cell receptor beta chains in this list originate from one sample, sequenced in a study of metastatic and nonmetastatic thyroid tumors. TCRdb called clones again from the PCR reads with MiXCR. The data hold over 30,000 clones, with about 20% observed a single time. Each patient went into thyroid surgery without having received any treatment. The sequencing input was tumor tissue. The source of these receptors is a male donor with papillary thyroid cancer or a benign thyroid nodule (not recorded which). Some clones in this sample may be carry-over from other donors' samples.

Comment on this clone: One end of the junction varies from germline; a read error may be responsible. This chain uses TRBV2 with TRBJ2-5, with D possibly matching TRBD2 (5 bases). This CDR3 is 17 amino acids long. Germline CDR1 and CDR2: SNHLY and FYNNEI. The CDR3 DNA reads TGTGTCAGCAGTGAATTCAGGTCCGCTACGGGGATCCAGACCCATTACTTC. Translation gives CVSSEFRSATGIQTHYF.

This clone was counted many times. The chain is built from TRBV11-3 and TRBJ2-2, with D unresolved. CDR1 and CDR2 from the germline V gene are SGHNT and YENEEA. Trimming took 4 bases from V and 3 from J, leaving 18 bases between them. The CDR3 has 17 residues. The CDR3 coding sequence is TGTGCCAGCAGCTATGGTCCGGCGGTAGGGCACACCGGGGAGCTGTTTTTT. This codes for CASSYGPAVGHTGELFF. The complete variable domain, with remaining parts taken from reference TRBV11-3 and TRBJ2-2, reads EAGVVQSPRYKIIEKKQPVAFWCNPISGHNTLYWYLQNLGQGPELLIRYENEEAVDDSQLPKDRFSAERLKGVDSTLKIQPAELGDSAVYLCASSYGPAVGHTGELFFGEGSRLTVL.

This clone was seen ten or more times. The gene calls are TRBV5-5 and TRBJ2-7; 8 nucleotides align to TRBD2. There are 16 residues in the CDR3. J was trimmed by 3 bases and V by 0 bases; bases with no gene match: 8. CDR1 and CDR2 from the germline V gene are SGHKS and YYEKEE (reference sequence). The CDR3 here is CASSLALAGNYYEQYF. The CDR3 DNA is TGTGCCAGCAGCTTGGCCCTAGCGGGTAACTACTACGAGCAGTACTTC. The full variable domain, with the rest looked up from reference TRBV5-5 and TRBJ2-7, is DAGVTQSPTHLIKTRGQQVTLRCSPISGHKSVSWYQQVLGQGPQFIFQYYEKEERGRGNFPDRFSARQFPNYSSELNVNALLLGDSALYLCASSLALAGNYYEQYFGPGTRLTVT.

This clone appeared many times. This chain links TRBV10-2 with TRBJ1-2; D unresolved. Per the germline V gene, CDR1 is WSHSY and CDR2 is SAAADI. V gave up 10 bases and J gave up 5 bases, with 17 bases separating them. The CDR3 is 13 residues long. For the CDR3, the DNA is TGCGCCACCCGAGGCCTGGGCGGATATGGCTACACCTTC. Protein sequence: CATRGLGGYGYTF.

The chain has TRBV11-3 and TRBJ2-7, with 7 bases lining up with TRBD2. The junction had 8 bases not matched to a gene; V was cut back by 7 bases and J by 2 bases. The CDR3 loop spans 14 amino acids. Germline V gene lookup returns CDR1 SGHNT and CDR2 YENEEA. The CDR3 region has the DNA TGTGCCAGCAACCCGGGAGGTGGGGCCTACGAGCAGTACTTC. This gives the protein CASNPGGGAYEQYF.

This clone showed up many times. The chain combines TRBV7-6 with TRBJ2-1; D may be TRBD2 (5 bases). The CDR3 is 16 residues long. V was pared by 5 bases and J by 0 bases, with 14 bases between. Germline assignment: CDR1 SGHVS and CDR2 FNYEAQ. The CDR3 bases are TGTGCCAGCAGCCTCACGACCGGGGTCTCCTACAATGAGCAGTTCTTC. Translated: CASSLTTGVSYNEQFF.